These T cell receptor beta chains were read from a single sample in a study of shared clonotypes between healthy human individuals. The assay was immunoSEQ multiplex PCR, and TCRdb's table has in-frame clones only and misses some. The sample comprises hundreds of thousands of clones, roughly 92% of which are singletons, and around 24% rests with the top ten. The sequenced material came from naive CD8+ T cells sorted from blood. These receptors were taken from a young man in good health. Both conserved end residues are part of each CDR3. Each record gives: J gene, V gene, clone size, D gene, CDR3 DNA, CDR3 protein. The D gene is left open where the match is weak. Clone sizes are given selectively: once, few, many, or a class where the clone is expanded.

J: TRBJ2-3; V: TRBV25-1; size: .; D: .; DNA: TGTGCCAGCAGTGAATTAGCGGCAAGCACAGATACGCAGTATTTT; CDR3: CASSELAASTDTQYF
J: TRBJ2-7; V: TRBV27; size: .; D: TRBD2; DNA: TGTGCCAGCAGTTACGTAGCGGGAGAAAACGAGCAGTACTTC; CDR3: CASSYVAGENEQYF
J: TRBJ1-2; V: TRBV14; size: .; D: .; DNA: TGTGCCAGCAGCCAAGGTCGGCAAATTGACACCTTC; CDR3: CASSQGRQIDTF
J: TRBJ1-2; V: TRBV2; size: .; D: .; DNA: TGTGCCAGCCGGGACCCGAGTTTGGCCTACTATGGCTACACCTTC; CDR3: CASRDPSLAYYGYTF
J: TRBJ2-1; V: TRBV7-9; size: .; D: TRBD2; DNA: TGTGCCAGCAGCCCCCGGGCTAGCGGGAGATACAATGAGCAGTTCTTC; CDR3: CASSPRASGRYNEQFF
J: TRBJ1-5; V: TRBV16; size: .; D: .; DNA: TGTGCCAGCAGTCGCGAGACGGGGGCATATAGCAATCAGCCCCAGCATTTT; CDR3: CASSRETGAYSNQPQHF
J: TRBJ2-7; V: TRBV2; size: .; D: .; DNA: TGTGCCAGCAGGGGGCAGGGTCGGATCTACGAGCAGTACTTC; CDR3: CASRGQGRIYEQYF
J: TRBJ2-6; V: TRBV19; size: .; D: .; DNA: TGTGCCAGTAGTATAGGGGGCTCTGGGGCCAACGTCCTGACTTTC; CDR3: CASSIGGSGANVLTF
J: TRBJ2-2; V: TRBV7-8; size: .; D: TRBD2; DNA: TGTGCCAGCAGCTTAGGTCGGAGCGGGAAAATCACCGGGGAGCTGTTTTTT; CDR3: CASSLGRSGKITGELFF
J: TRBJ2-4; V: TRBV4-1; size: once; D: .; DNA: TGCGCCAGCAGCCAAGAACCCCGAACGTCTCTAGCCAAAAACATTCAGTACTTC; CDR3: CASSQEPRTSLAKNIQYF
J: TRBJ2-1; V: TRBV7-6; size: .; D: TRBD2; DNA: TGTGCCAGCAGCTTGGGGACTAGCGGGATCCATGAGCAGTTCTTC; CDR3: CASSLGTSGIHEQFF
J: TRBJ1-2; V: TRBV29-1; size: .; D: TRBD1; DNA: TGCAGCGTTGAACCCCGAGGGGGCGATGGCTACACCTTC; CDR3: CSVEPRGGDGYTF
J: TRBJ2-3; V: TRBV9; size: .; D: .; DNA: TGTGCCAGCAGCGTAGCCCACGGGGAAATGACAGATACGCAGTATTTT; CDR3: CASSVAHGEMTDTQYF
J: TRBJ2-7; V: TRBV7-9; size: .; D: .; DNA: TGTGCCAGCAGCCCTCTAGGACCCGGGGAGCAGTACTTC; CDR3: CASSPLGPGEQYF
J: TRBJ2-5; V: TRBV27; size: .; D: TRBD1; DNA: TGTGCCAGCAGTTCAGGGACAGTACGGAGAGAGACCCAGTACTTC; CDR3: CASSSGTVRRETQYF
J: TRBJ2-1; V: TRBV11-2; size: .; D: .; DNA: TGTGCCAGCGGATCACCGGAGTACAATGAGCAGTTCTTC; CDR3: CASGSPEYNEQFF
J: TRBJ1-2; V: TRBV27; size: .; D: .; DNA: TGTGCCAGCAGTTTATCACCCATCTATGGCTACACCTTC; CDR3: CASSLSPIYGYTF
J: TRBJ1-3; V: TRBV13; size: few; D: .; DNA: TGTGCCAGCAGCTTAATGGGAGCCTCTGGAAACACCATATATTTT; CDR3: CASSLMGASGNTIYF
J: TRBJ2-7; V: TRBV7-9; size: few; D: .; DNA: TGTGCCAGCAGCTATAGCCGCAGGGGTACTTACGAGCAGTACTTC; CDR3: CASSYSRRGTYEQYF
J: TRBJ2-3; V: TRBV6-1; size: .; D: .; DNA: TGTGCCAGCAGTGAAGAGTTATTGATTAGTGCAGATACGCAGTATTTT; CDR3: CASSEELLISADTQYF
J: TRBJ2-7; V: TRBV27; size: .; D: TRBD1; DNA: TGTGCCAGCAGATGGGGACAGGCCTACGAGCAGTACTTC; CDR3: CASRWGQAYEQYF
J: TRBJ1-2; V: TRBV4-1; size: .; D: .; DNA: TGCGCCAGCAGCCAGACAACTAACTATGGCTACACCTTC; CDR3: CASSQTTNYGYTF
J: TRBJ2-4; V: TRBV2; size: .; D: TRBD2; DNA: TGTGCCAGCCACCCGGTAGCGGGAGAGGGACCATTAGCCAAAAACATTCAGTACTTC; CDR3: CASHPVAGEGPLAKNIQYF
J: TRBJ2-6; V: TRBV5-4; size: .; D: TRBD1; DNA: TGTGCCAGCAGCTTGACTGGGACAGGGAAAACTGGGGCCAACGTCCTGACTTTC; CDR3: CASSLTGTGKTGANVLTF
J: TRBJ2-1; V: TRBV27; size: .; D: TRBD2; DNA: TGTGCCAGCAGTTGGAAGTCAGCAGCGGGAGGGCGAAATGAGCAGTTCTTC; CDR3: CASSWKSAAGGRNEQFF
J: TRBJ2-1; V: TRBV11-3; size: .; D: .; DNA: TGTGCCAGCAGCTCAAGCGTAAGCTCCTACAATGAGCAGTTCTTC; CDR3: CASSSSVSSYNEQFF
J: TRBJ2-3; V: TRBV9; size: .; D: .; DNA: TGTGCCAGCGGTACAGGGGAGGGGGGCACAGATACGCAGTATTTT; CDR3: CASGTGEGGTDTQYF
J: TRBJ2-5; V: TRBV9; size: .; D: TRBD2; DNA: TGTGCCAGCAGCGTAACCGAAGCGGGAGCAAGAGAGACCCAGTACTTC; CDR3: CASSVTEAGARETQYF
J: TRBJ2-2; V: TRBV7-2; size: .; D: .; DNA: TGTGCCAGCAGCTTAGTCCTGACCGGGGAGCTGTTTTTT; CDR3: CASSLVLTGELFF
J: TRBJ2-7; V: TRBV7-8; size: .; D: .; DNA: TGTGCCAGCAGCTTAGCCGCAGGACCTAACTACGAGCAGTACTTC; CDR3: CASSLAAGPNYEQYF
J: TRBJ2-3; V: TRBV28; size: .; D: TRBD2; DNA: TGTGCCAGCAGTTTCCCGCCTAGCGGGACCCTTACAGATACGCAGTATTTT; CDR3: CASSFPPSGTLTDTQYF
J: TRBJ2-2; V: TRBV7-9; size: .; D: .; DNA: TGTGCCAGCAGCTTCACCCGAGGACAGTTGAACACCGGGGAGCTGTTTTTT; CDR3: CASSFTRGQLNTGELFF
J: TRBJ2-1; V: TRBV27; size: .; D: TRBD2; DNA: TGTGCCAGCAGGAGCGGGGACAATGAGCAGTTCTTC; CDR3: CASRSGDNEQFF
J: TRBJ2-1; V: TRBV29-1; size: .; D: TRBD2; DNA: TGCAGCGTTGTGAGCCTGGCTAGCGGCAAGGCGTTTGAGCAGTTCTTC; CDR3: CSVVSLASGKAFEQFF
J: TRBJ2-1; V: TRBV9; size: .; D: TRBD1; DNA: TGTGCCAGCAGCGCCGCTGCGACAGGGGGCGTTGAGCAGTTCTTC; CDR3: CASSAAATGGVEQFF
J: TRBJ2-7; V: TRBV10-3; size: .; D: TRBD2; DNA: TGTGCCATCAGTGGTAGGCTAGCGGGAGGTCCCGACTACGAGCAGTACTTC; CDR3: CAISGRLAGGPDYEQYF
J: TRBJ1-4; V: TRBV7-9; size: .; D: TRBD1; DNA: TGTGCCAGCAGGGGACAGAGTGAAAAACTGTTTTTT; CDR3: CASRGQSEKLFF
J: TRBJ1-1; V: TRBV5-1; size: .; D: TRBD1; DNA: TGCGCCAGCAGCGCTAGGACAGGGATGAACACTGAAGCTTTCTTT; CDR3: CASSARTGMNTEAFF
J: TRBJ1-5; V: TRBV6-5; size: .; D: .; DNA: TGTGCCAGCTCCGGGAGGGGTGAACAGCCCCAGCATTTT; CDR3: CASSGRGEQPQHF
J: TRBJ2-1; V: TRBV6-5; size: .; D: .; DNA: TGTGCCAGCAGTCCCTCGGGGAATGAGCAGTTCTTC; CDR3: CASSPSGNEQFF
J: TRBJ1-5; V: TRBV18; size: once; D: .; DNA: TGTGCCAGCTCACGCCTCTCCTTGACAGTCCTTCAACCTAGCAATCAGCCCCAGCATTTT; CDR3: CASSRLSLTVLQPSNQPQHF
J: TRBJ2-1; V: TRBV19; size: .; D: .; DNA: TGTGCCAGTAGTCCGGGAACTATGTGGCAGTTCTTC; CDR3: CASSPGTMWQFF
J: TRBJ2-3; V: TRBV7-3; size: .; D: TRBD1; DNA: TGTGCCAGCAGCCCAAAAGGAGGACAGGGTAGCACAGATACGCAGTATTTT; CDR3: CASSPKGGQGSTDTQYF
J: TRBJ2-2; V: TRBV7-9; size: .; D: .; DNA: TGTGCCAGCAGCTTACCAAGGGTCTTGGGCACCGGGGAGCTGTTTTTT; CDR3: CASSLPRVLGTGELFF